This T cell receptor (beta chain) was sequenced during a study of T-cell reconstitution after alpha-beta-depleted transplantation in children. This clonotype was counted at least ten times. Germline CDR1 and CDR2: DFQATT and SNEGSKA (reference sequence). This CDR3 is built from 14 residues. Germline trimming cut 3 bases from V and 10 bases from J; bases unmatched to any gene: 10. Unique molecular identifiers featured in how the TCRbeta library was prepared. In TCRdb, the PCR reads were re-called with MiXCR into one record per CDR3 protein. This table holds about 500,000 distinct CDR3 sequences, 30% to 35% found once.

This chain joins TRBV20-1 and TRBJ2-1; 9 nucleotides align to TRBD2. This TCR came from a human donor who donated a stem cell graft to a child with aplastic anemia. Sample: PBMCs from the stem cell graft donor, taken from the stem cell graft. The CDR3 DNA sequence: TGCAGTGCTAGGCGGGCGGGAGGGCCGGAGGAGCAGTTCTTC. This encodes CSARRAGGPEEQFF.